Presented here are 22 T cell receptor beta chains from one specimen sequenced in a study of blood T cell repertoires in COVID-19. Clones were sequenced by immunoSEQ multiplex PCR, and TCRdb holds only the in-frame ones, with some missing. The sample holds some 150,000 clones, around 81% seen once. Sequenced sample: PBMCs or T cells enriched from blood (not recorded which). These TCRs come from a woman aged 40-49 years who had recovered from COVID-19.

The chain links TRBV3-1 (or the pseudogene TRBV3-2) to TRBJ2-3; perhaps TRBD1 as D (6 bases). Germline V lookup: CDR1 LGHDT, CDR2 YNNKEL (reference sequence). V lost 4 bases to trimming and J lost 6 bases, with 14 bases between them. The CDR3 runs to 14 residues. Written as DNA, the CDR3 is TGTGCCAGCAGCCTACGAGCGACAGGCGATACGCAGTATTTT. Residues: CASSLRATGDTQYF.

The chain couples TRBV5-1 to TRBJ1-4, with D possibly matching TRBD1 (5 bases). This CDR3 spans 15 amino acids. Germline CDR1 is SGHRS and CDR2 is YFSETQ. The ends were cut back, 0 bases at V and 4 bases at J, with 10 bases in the middle. CDR3 sequence reads: CASSLEGDDNEKLFF. CDR3 sequence (DNA): TGCGCCAGCAGCTTGGAAGGGGATGATAATGAAAAACTGTTTTTT.

The rearrangement joins TRBV5-1 to TRBJ2-2; TRBD2 agrees at 8 bases. Germline CDR1 and CDR2: SGHRS and YFSETQ. This CDR3 comprises 18 residues. V gave up 2 bases and J gave up 6 bases; unmatched junction bases: 15. CDR3 loop: CASSFNVGGLEGSGELFF. In DNA form, the CDR3 reads TGCGCCAGCAGCTTTAACGTTGGGGGACTAGAAGGCTCCGGGGAGCTGTTTTTT. The full variable domain, completed using reference TRBV5-1 and TRBJ2-2, is KAGVTQTPRYLIKTRGQQVTLSCSPISGHRSVSWYQQTPGQGLQFLFEYFSETQRNKGNFPGRFSGRQFSNSRSEMNVSTLELGDSALYLCASSFNVGGLEGSGELFFGEGSRLTVL.

The V call is TRBV19, the J call TRBJ1-5, with D perhaps matching TRBD1 (5 bases). Germline lookup yields CDR1 LNHDA and CDR2 SQIVND (reference sequence). The CDR3 runs to 13 residues. Deletions cut 10 bases from V and 7 bases from J, with 17 bases between. In DNA form, the CDR3 reads TGTGCCACCAAAACCCGGGGGGAACAGCCCCAGCATTTT. Translated: CATKTRGEQPQHF.

V is TRBV24-1 and J is TRBJ1-2; possible D gene TRBD1, 6 bases. V lost 4 bases to trimming and J lost 1 base, with 9 bases between them. CDR3 length equals 14 residues. Germline V gene data show CDR1 as KGHDR and CDR2 as SFDVKD. The CDR3 nucleotides are TGTGCCACCAGTGACTCACAGGGTAACTATGGCTACACCTTC. Amino acid sequence: CATSDSQGNYGYTF.

J is TRBJ2-1 and V is TRBV6-5, with 7 bases identical to TRBD1. This CDR3 has 14 residues. After removal of 3 bases from V and 4 bases from J, the junction contained 3 bases not matched to a gene. CDR1 and CDR2 (germline): MNHEY, SVGAGI. The CDR3 DNA is TGTGCCAGCAGTTATGGGACAGTTTACAATGAGCAGTTCTTC. Its translation: CASSYGTVYNEQFF.

Concerning this clone itself: One junction end disagrees with the germline gene, perhaps due to a read error. J is TRBJ2-7 and V is TRBV28, with TRBD1 as a possible D gene (5 bases). CDR3 length: 11 amino acids. Germline CDR1 is MDHEN and CDR2 is SYDVKM. Here the CDR3 DNA reads TGCACAACCTCTGACAGTGCCCAGCAGTACTTC. This encodes CTTSDSAQQYF.

The chain is built from TRBV6-5 and TRBJ1-2, with unresolved D. Trimming removed 6 bases from V and 0 bases from J, with 14 bases in between. Looked up from germline, CDR1 is MNHEY and CDR2 is SVGAGI. CDR3 size: 15 residues. CDR3 residues: CASRALQAANYGYTF. In nucleotides, the CDR3 is TGTGCCAGCAGGGCCCTCCAGGCCGCTAACTATGGCTACACCTTC.

J is TRBJ1-1 and V is TRBV19; TRBD1 aligns across 7 bases. The V segment lost 8 bases and the J segment 3 bases; nucleotides outside the gene matches: 6. Germline CDR1 and CDR2: LNHDA and SQIVND (reference sequence). The CDR3 is made up of 13 amino acids. Here the CDR3 DNA reads TGTGCCAGTCATTTTCAGGGGGACACTGAAGCTTTCTTT. It is translated as CASHFQGDTEAFF. Combining the CDR3 with reference TRBV19 and TRBJ1-1 gives the whole variable domain DGGITQSPKYLFRKEGQNVTLSCEQNLNHDAMYWYRQDPGQGLRLIYYSQIVNDFQKGDIAEGYSVSREKKESFPLTVTSAQKNPTAFYLCASHFQGDTEAFFGQGTRLTVV.

This chain uses TRBV9 with TRBJ2-5; TRBD1 might be the D (6 bases). The V end was cut by 0 bases, the J end by 2 bases, with 14 bases between. This CDR3 has 16 amino acids. Germline loops: CDR1 SGDLS, CDR2 YYNGEE. CDR3 in amino acids: CASSVGGRTEQETQYF. The CDR3 DNA sequence: TGTGCCAGCAGCGTAGGGGGTCGGACAGAGCAAGAGACCCAGTACTTC.

The chain joins TRBV2 to TRBJ1-3; D is perhaps TRBD1 (6 bases). The V end lost 5 bases, the J end lost 2 bases, and 13 bases lay between the germline ends. Germline CDR1 SNHLY, CDR2 FYNNEI. This CDR3 is built from 15 residues. CDR3 DNA: TGTGCCAGCAGTTACGGGGCAGGGGCTGGAAACACCATATATTTT. Its protein is CASSYGAGAGNTIYF.

The CDR3 is CASSLDSPLNEQYF. The CDR3 nucleotides are TGTGCCAGCAGCTTGGACAGTCCCCTGAACGAGCAGTACTTC. The V and J genes are TRBV7-9 and TRBJ2-7, with D perhaps matching TRBD1 (6 bases). The CDR3 sequence is 14 residues long. V lost 3 bases and J 5 bases, leaving 14 bases between the germline ends. Per the germline V gene, CDR1 is SEHNR and CDR2 is FQNEAQ (reference sequence).

The rearrangement joins TRBV4-2 to TRBJ2-1; perhaps TRBD1 as D (7 bases). In germline, CDR1 is LGHNA, CDR2 YNFKEQ. V lost 0 bases, J lost 8 bases, and 23 bases lay in between. The CDR3 has 18 amino acids. The CDR3 reads CASSQELGAGRGVDEQFF. Here the CDR3 DNA reads TGTGCCAGCAGCCAAGAACTCGGGGCTGGCAGGGGGGTCGATGAGCAGTTCTTC.

The chain couples TRBV5-6 to TRBJ2-1; 7 positions agree with TRBD2. The V segment lost 4 bases and the J segment 10 bases; nucleotides outside the gene matches: 20. This CDR3 has 17 amino acids. In germline, CDR1 is SGHDT, CDR2 YYEEEE. CDR3 sequence: CASSPGLIEPELGEQFF. As DNA, the CDR3 is TGTGCCAGCAGCCCGGGACTAATCGAACCCGAACTGGGGGAGCAGTTCTTC.

This chain connects TRBV15 to TRBJ1-1; TRBD1 agrees at 8 bases. The CDR3 totals 14 residues. V lost 5 bases, J lost 4 bases, and 6 bases stayed unmatched. CDR1 LNHNV and CDR2 YYDKDF come from the germline V gene (reference sequence). The CDR3, as DNA: TGTGCCACCAGCCCTCGACAGGGGAGCACTGAAGCTTTCTTT. Residues: CATSPRQGSTEAFF. The complete variable domain, with remaining parts taken from reference TRBV15 and TRBJ1-1, reads DAMVIQNPRYQVTQFGKPVTLSCSQTLNHNVMYWYQQKSSQAPKLLFHYYDKDFNNEADTPDNFQSRRPNTSFCFLDIRSPGLGDTAMYLCATSPRQGSTEAFFGQGTRLTVV.

The chain employs TRBV9 and TRBJ1-4, with D perhaps matching TRBD1 (5 bases). Trimming stripped 0 bases from V and 10 bases from J, with 13 bases between. Germline CDR1 and CDR2: SGDLS and YYNGEE. The CDR3 is 14 residues long. CDR3 residues: CASSVGQGGRKLFF. The CDR3 DNA reads TGTGCCAGCAGCGTAGGGCAGGGAGGTCGAAAACTGTTTTTT.

The rearrangement links TRBV11-2 to TRBJ2-3; the match to TRBD2 covers 9 bases. The ends lost 4 bases at V and 6 bases at J; junction bases unmatched: 11. Germline V CDR1 and CDR2: SGHAT, FQNNGV. The CDR3 consists of 16 residues. The CDR3 region is CASSSPSPSGVDTQYF. CDR3 DNA: TGTGCCAGCAGCTCCCCTTCCCCTAGCGGGGTGGATACGCAGTATTTT.

The J gene is TRBJ2-2, the V gene TRBV5-1; D might be TRBD2 (5 bases). Germline loops: CDR1 SGHRS, CDR2 YFSETQ. V was clipped by 1 base and J by 4 bases, with 11 bases between them. The CDR3 is made up of 15 amino acids. Here the CDR3 reads CASSLQARGTGELFF. CDR3 DNA sequence: TGCGCCAGCAGCTTGCAAGCCCGGGGCACCGGGGAGCTGTTTTTT.

The chain combines TRBV28 with TRBJ2-3; D ambiguous. Germline CDR1 reads MDHEN; CDR2 reads SYDVKM. The CDR3 is 15 residues long. Trimming cost V 3 bases and J 0 bases, with 10 bases left between them. The CDR3 DNA sequence: TGTGCCAGCAGTTTTTTGGGCTCCAGCACAGATACGCAGTATTTT. Protein: CASSFLGSSTDTQYF.

This clone appeared a few times. The V and J genes are TRBV2 and TRBJ2-7; 7 bases match TRBD2. V dropped 7 bases and J dropped 3; count of bases not matched to a gene: 15. The CDR3 is 16 residues long. Germline V gene data show CDR1 as SNHLY and CDR2 as FYNNEI. Written as DNA, the CDR3 is TGTGCCAGCACCGCGGGTAGGCTAGCGGACCTCTACGAGCAGTACTTC. Its translation: CASTAGRLADLYEQYF.

This clone has a handful of counts. The chain joins TRBV7-6 to TRBJ2-5; 7 bases agree with TRBD1. Germline V gene lookup returns CDR1 SGHVS and CDR2 FNYEAQ. The CDR3 contains 15 residues. Trimming cost V 5 bases and J 2 bases; bases outside gene matches: 8. The CDR3 DNA follows: TGTGCCAGCAGCATTGGGACAGTCGGACAAGAGACCCAGTACTTC. As protein: CASSIGTVGQETQYF.

DNA of the CDR3: TGTGCCAGCAGAAGGACAGGGGTTGGAAACACCATATATTTT. Protein sequence: CASRRTGVGNTIYF. The chain combines TRBV2 with TRBJ1-3, with 9 positions matching TRBD1. After removal of 6 bases from V and 3 bases from J, the junction contained 3 bases not matched to a gene. This CDR3 has 14 residues. From germline, CDR1 is SNHLY and CDR2 FYNNEI.